The 17 T cell receptor beta chains given below trace back to one sample, sequenced in a study of cytomegalovirus exposure and HLA in healthy donors. PCR was performed using 60 Vbeta and 13 Jbeta primers. TCRdb's table, derived via immunoSEQ multiplex PCR, lists solely in-frame clones and lacks some. The sample lists 250,000 to 350,000 clones; 80% to 90% were seen once. What was sequenced was PBMCs. All receptors come from a man aged 35-49 years in good health and CMV-seropositive.

The chain employs TRBV5-1 and TRBJ2-3, with TRBD1 identical over 7 bases. V shed 4 bases, J shed 3 bases, and the junction held 5 bases outside the gene matches. This CDR3 comprises 14 residues. Germline V gene data show CDR1 as SGHRS and CDR2 as YFSETQ. The CDR3 nucleotides read TGCGCCAGCAGCCCGGGACAGCCTACAGATACGCAGTATTTT. Translation: CASSPGQPTDTQYF. The entire variable domain, with the rest obtained from reference TRBV5-1 and TRBJ2-3, is as follows: KAGVTQTPRYLIKTRGQQVTLSCSPISGHRSVSWYQQTPGQGLQFLFEYFSETQRNKGNFPGRFSGRQFSNSRSEMNVSTLELGDSALYLCASSPGQPTDTQYFGPGTRLTVL.

In DNA form, the CDR3 reads TGTGCCAGCAGCCCCAATACCGGGACAGGGGCACAGACCCAGTACTTC. It yields the protein CASSPNTGTGAQTQYF. The gene calls are TRBV7-8 and TRBJ2-5; 10 bases align to TRBD1. The CDR3 is 16 residues long. Per the germline V gene, CDR1 is SGHVS and CDR2 is FQNEAQ. J lost 6 bases, V lost 5 bases, and 12 bases had no gene match.

In its sample, this clone was seen once. This chain joins TRBV18 and TRBJ2-1, with 7 bases lining up with TRBD1. The J segment lost 4 bases and the V segment lost 3 bases, leaving 6 bases of the junction unmatched. The CDR3 loop spans 15 amino acids. Germline CDR1 reads KGHSH; CDR2 reads LQKENI. The CDR3 spells CASSPIRDSYNEQFF. The CDR3 DNA follows: TGTGCCAGCTCACCGATCCGGGACAGTTACAATGAGCAGTTCTTC.

Worth noting for this clone: Germline is not matched at one junction end, which may reflect a read error. CDR3 residues: CASSVALADQETQYF. CDR3 DNA sequence: TGTGCCAGCAGCGTAGCCCTAGCGGACCAAGAGACCCAGTACTTC. The chain recombines TRBV7-9 with TRBJ2-5; 7 nucleotides align to TRBD2. CDR1 SEHNR and CDR2 FQNEAQ come from the germline V gene (reference sequence). The CDR3 loop spans 15 amino acids.

V is TRBV7-3 and J is TRBJ2-2; TRBD2 matches 8 bases. After removal of 3 bases from V and 5 bases from J, the junction contained 2 bases not matched to a gene. The V gene's germline CDR1 is SGHTA and CDR2 FQGTGA. This CDR3 region has 14 residues. The CDR3 loop is CASSFQRETGELFF. CDR3 in DNA: TGTGCCAGCAGCTTCCAGCGGGAGACCGGGGAGCTGTTTTTT. Drawing the rest from reference TRBV7-3 and TRBJ2-2, the complete variable domain is GAGVSQTPSNKVTEKGKYVELRCDPISGHTALYWYRQSLGQGPEFLIYFQGTGAADDSGLPNDRFFAVRPEGSVSTLKIQRTERGDSAVYLCASSFQRETGELFFGEGSRLTVL.

The V gene is TRBV7-8, the J gene TRBJ2-5; 10 bases agree with TRBD1. Unmatched junction bases numbered 2, after V lost 1 base and J lost 0 bases. This CDR3 has 16 amino acids. Germline V lookup: CDR1 SGHVS, CDR2 FQNEAQ. The CDR3 reads CASSLGTGGYQETQYF. The CDR3 DNA follows: TGTGCCAGCAGCTTAGGGACAGGGGGGTACCAAGAGACCCAGTACTTC.

This chain uses TRBV6-6 with TRBJ2-5, with D possibly TRBD1 on 5 matching bases. The germline V gene encodes CDR1 MNHNY and CDR2 SVGAGI (reference sequence). Trimming removed 5 bases from V and 0 bases from J, with 13 bases in between. The CDR3 has 15 amino acids. CDR3 residues: CASSLYGQYQETQYF. The DNA for the CDR3 is TGTGCCAGCAGTCTCTATGGACAATACCAAGAGACCCAGTACTTC.

This clone was counted a few times. The V gene is TRBV6-6, the J gene TRBJ2-1; maybe TRBD1 (5 bases). Looked up from germline, CDR1 is MNHNY and CDR2 is SVGAGI (reference sequence). This CDR3 spans 13 amino acids. Between the trimmed V and J ends, which lost 6 bases and 8 bases, there was a span of 14 bases. The CDR3 is CASRHHGRDEQFF. CDR3 in DNA: TGTGCCAGCAGGCACCACGGCAGGGATGAGCAGTTCTTC.

The V gene is TRBV9, the J gene TRBJ2-1, with 11 bases fitting TRBD2. The CDR3 has 15 residues. In germline, CDR1 is SGDLS, CDR2 YYNGEE. The V segment lost 5 bases and the J segment 4 bases; nucleotides outside the gene matches: 5. CDR3 bases: TGTGCCAGCAGTCGACTAGCGGGATTTTACAATGAGCAGTTCTTC. It is translated as CASSRLAGFYNEQFF. Filled out from reference TRBV9 and TRBJ2-1, the complete variable domain reads DSGVTQTPKHLITATGQRVTLRCSPRSGDLSVYWYQQSLDQGLQFLIQYYNGEERAKGNILERFSAQQFPDLHSELNLSSLELGDSALYFCASSRLAGFYNEQFFGPGTRLTVL.

This chain connects TRBV7-2 to TRBJ1-5, with D unresolved. The germline gives CDR1 SGHTA, CDR2 FQGNSA. With 5 bases removed from V and 9 bases from J, the gap between germline ends came to 14 bases. This CDR3 spans 13 amino acids. CDR3 sequence reads: CASSPRTGRPQHF. CDR3 in DNA: TGTGCCAGCAGCCCGAGGACGGGGAGGCCCCAGCATTTT.

This chain joins TRBV7-2 and TRBJ2-4, with 8 bases aligning to TRBD2. The length of the CDR3 is 16 residues. V was pared by 6 bases and J by 0 bases, with 7 bases of the junction left unmatched. Germline CDR1 and CDR2: SGHTA and FQGNSA. The CDR3 protein is CASRVIAGSAKNIQYF. The CDR3 DNA reads as TGTGCCAGCAGGGTGATAGCGGGATCAGCCAAAAACATTCAGTACTTC.

CDR3 region: CASSPRTGFTEAFF. As DNA, the CDR3 is TGTGCCAGCTCACCACGGACAGGGTTCACTGAAGCTTTCTTT. The chain combines TRBV18 with TRBJ1-1; 8 bases are shared with TRBD1. The CDR3 contains 14 residues. Per the germline V gene, CDR1 is KGHSH and CDR2 is LQKENI. Germline trimming cut 1 base from V and 4 bases from J; bases unmatched to any gene: 2.

This chain uses TRBV28 with TRBJ2-1; D possibly corresponds to TRBD2 (6 bases). Trimming cost V 6 bases and J 3 bases, with 18 bases left between them. The CDR3 is 16 residues long. Germline V gene data show CDR1 as MDHEN and CDR2 as SYDVKM. CDR3 residues: CASSPGGGGGYNEQFF. CDR3 sequence (DNA): TGTGCCAGCAGCCCCGGTGGGGGAGGCGGCTACAATGAGCAGTTCTTC.

The chain joins TRBV19 to TRBJ2-1, with 8 positions matching TRBD2. Looked up from germline, CDR1 is LNHDA and CDR2 is SQIVND (reference sequence). The CDR3 runs 14 residues. The V gene end was trimmed by 7 bases and the J gene end by 0 bases; junction bases not matched to a gene: 2. CDR3 residues: CASKSGSSYNEQFF. Here the CDR3 DNA reads TGTGCCAGTAAGAGCGGGAGCTCCTACAATGAGCAGTTCTTC.

The rearrangement uses TRBV19 and TRBJ2-1; weak D call: TRBD2 (5 bases). Trimming took off 4 bases at V and 4 bases at J, with 8 bases between the two ends. The CDR3 runs to 13 residues. Germline V gene sequence: CDR1 LNHDA, CDR2 SQIVND (reference sequence). The CDR3, as DNA: TGTGCCAGTAGTACTCGGGGTTACAATGAGCAGTTCTTC. Its protein is CASSTRGYNEQFF. Full variable domain (missing parts from reference TRBV19 and TRBJ2-1): DGGITQSPKYLFRKEGQNVTLSCEQNLNHDAMYWYRQDPGQGLRLIYYSQIVNDFQKGDIAEGYSVSREKKESFPLTVTSAQKNPTAFYLCASSTRGYNEQFFGPGTRLTVL.

V gene TRBV28 combines with J gene TRBJ2-4; 8 nucleotides align to TRBD1. The CDR3 extends over 17 amino acids. Trimming took 5 bases from V and 1 from J; bases not matched to a gene: 10. Germline CDR1 reads MDHEN; CDR2 reads SYDVKM. The CDR3 spells CASSPRGQGAAKNIQYF. CDR3 DNA: TGTGCCAGCAGTCCGAGAGGACAGGGTGCGGCCAAAAACATTCAGTACTTC.

The rearrangement joins TRBV7-2 to TRBJ2-1, with TRBD1 as a possible D gene (5 bases). This CDR3 comprises 16 residues. Germline CDR1 and CDR2: SGHTA and FQGNSA. Trimming removed 5 bases at V and 7 bases at J, with 21 bases between. In DNA form, the CDR3 reads TGTGCCAGCAGCCCCCCCGGGCTCAGGGATGCGAATGAGCAGTTCTTC. It specifies CASSPPGLRDANEQFF.